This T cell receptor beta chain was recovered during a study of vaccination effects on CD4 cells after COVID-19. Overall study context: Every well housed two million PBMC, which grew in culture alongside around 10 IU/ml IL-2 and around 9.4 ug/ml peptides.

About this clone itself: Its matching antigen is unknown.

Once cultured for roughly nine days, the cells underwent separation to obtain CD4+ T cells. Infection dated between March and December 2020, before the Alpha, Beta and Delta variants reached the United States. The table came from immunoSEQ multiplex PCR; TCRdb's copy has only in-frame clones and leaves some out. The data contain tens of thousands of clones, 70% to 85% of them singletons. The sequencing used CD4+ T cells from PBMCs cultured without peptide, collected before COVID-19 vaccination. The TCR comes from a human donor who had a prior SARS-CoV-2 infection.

The DNA of the CDR3 is TGCGCCAGCAGCTTAGGGGACAGGGGAGGAGGCACTGAAGCTTTCTTT. This sequence encodes CASSLGDRGGGTEAFF. The chain is built from TRBV5-1 and TRBJ1-1; 10 bases fit TRBD1. Germline V gene lookup returns CDR1 SGHRS and CDR2 YFSETQ. J was trimmed by 4 bases and V by 2 bases; bases with no gene match: 8. CDR3 length: 16 residues.